This T cell receptor (beta chain) derives from a study of monozygotic twins with inflammatory bowel disease. This CDR3 comprises 12 residues. After re-calling the 5' RACE reads, TCRdb lists one entry per CDR3 protein, DNA absent. Its table records approximately 400,000 distinct CDR3 sequences. The chain links TRBV12-3 or TRBV12-4 to TRBJ1-3; TCRdb gives TRBD1 as the D gene, but with no DNA this cannot be confirmed. Sequences were obtained from blood. This TCR was recovered from a human donor with ulcerative colitis or Crohn's disease, or a healthy co-twin of an affected twin (not recorded which). The CDR3 loop is CATGRSGNTIYF.